Listed here are 32 T cell receptor beta chains from one sample, sequenced in a study of T cells in Graves' hyperthyroidism and ophthalmopathy. TCR beta CDR3 region amplification was performed from RNA transcripts. First-round RT-PCR with HTBI primers amplified the TCR CDR3 region. Using its own MiXCR run on the multiplex PCR reads, TCRdb lists one record per CDR3 protein. The sample holds fewer than 650,000 distinct CDR3 sequences, around 14% seen once. The sample was blood. Source of these receptors: a woman aged 25 to 39 with Graves' hyperthyroidism that later progressed to Graves' ophthalmopathy.

This clonotype was observed a handful of times. The chain links TRBV20-1 to TRBJ2-2; tentatively, D is TRBD2 (6 bases). The CDR3 has 15 amino acids. V was trimmed by 5 bases and J by 2 bases, leaving 15 bases between them. The germline V gene has CDR1 DFQATT and CDR2 SNEGSKA (reference sequence). CDR3 in amino acids: CSAGKPGLNTGELFF. The CDR3 DNA reads TGCAGTGCTGGCAAACCGGGACTTAACACCGGGGAGCTGTTTTTT.

The V call is TRBV5-1, the J call TRBJ2-6, with D possibly TRBD2 on 5 matching bases. The CDR3 runs to 16 residues. The germline V gene has CDR1 SGHRS and CDR2 YFSETQ. Between the trimmed V and J ends, which lost 2 bases and 0 bases, there was a span of 9 bases. Here the CDR3 reads CASSLAAGSGANVLTF. The CDR3 nucleotides are TGCGCCAGCAGCTTAGCCGCGGGCTCTGGGGCCAACGTCCTGACTTTC.

In its sample, this clonotype was seen many times. The genes are TRBV19 and TRBJ2-1, with TRBD2 matching over 7 bases. The CDR3 has 15 amino acids. V shed 8 bases and J 2 bases; nucleotides not matched to a gene: 9. From germline, CDR1 is LNHDA and CDR2 SQIVND (reference sequence). The CDR3 coding sequence is TGTGCCAGTTCGCTTCGGGAGGCCCCCTACAATGAGCAGTTCTTC. It codes for CASSLREAPYNEQFF.

Only a few counts were recorded for this clonotype. This chain links TRBV19 with TRBJ2-2; 9 nucleotides agree with TRBD2. Trimming removed 2 bases from V and 6 bases from J; junction bases left unmatched: 4. Germline V gene data show CDR1 as LNHDA and CDR2 as SQIVND (reference sequence). The CDR3 consists of 15 residues. The CDR3 sequence is CASSIRGRAPGELFF. CDR3 DNA: TGTGCCAGTAGTATACGCGGGAGGGCCCCCGGGGAGCTGTTTTTT.

Many counts were recorded for this clonotype. The chain uses TRBV27 and TRBJ2-2, with TRBD2 identical over 13 bases. The ends lost 6 bases at V and 6 bases at J; junction bases unmatched: 7. This CDR3 comprises 16 residues. CDR1 MNHEY and CDR2 SMNVEV come from the germline V gene (reference sequence). CDR3 nucleotides: TGTGCCAGCAGCCGGACTAGCGGGAGTCAATCCGGGGAGCTGTTTTTT. Protein product: CASSRTSGSQSGELFF.

This clonotype was observed at least ten times. The chain employs TRBV6-1 and TRBJ2-3; 9 bases are shared with TRBD2. Per germline, CDR1 MNHNS and CDR2 SASEGT. The CDR3 loop spans 15 amino acids. Trimming removed 5 bases from V and 3 bases from J; junction bases left unmatched: 6. CDR3 region: CASSPGTSLTDTQYF. The DNA for the CDR3 is TGTGCCAGCAGTCCCGGGACTAGCCTGACAGATACGCAGTATTTT.

This clonotype was picked up a small number of times. V gene TRBV11-3 combines with J gene TRBJ2-7, with TRBD2 matching 9 bases. This CDR3 is built from 14 residues. Germline CDR1 and CDR2: SGHNT and YENEEA. V lost 5 bases and J lost 5; bases outside the gene matches: 7. The CDR3 nucleotides are TGTGCCAGCAGCCCCGGGACTAGCTTCGACGAGCAGTACTTC. Its protein product is CASSPGTSFDEQYF.

This clonotype was seen ten or more times. V is TRBV20-1 and J is TRBJ2-2; D might be TRBD2 (5 bases). Trimming stripped 0 bases from V and 0 bases from J, with 17 bases between. The length of the CDR3 is 18 residues. The germline CDR1 and CDR2 sequences are DFQATT and SNEGSKA (reference sequence). DNA of the CDR3: TGCAGTGCTAGAGATCAGCAGAGCGGCCTCGCGAACACCGGGGAGCTGTTTTTT. As protein: CSARDQQSGLANTGELFF.

In this sample, this clonotype turned up many times. This rearrangement joins TRBV3-1 to TRBJ1-3; TRBD1 might be the D (5 bases). Trimming removed 3 bases from V and 2 bases from J, with 14 bases in between. The CDR3 runs to 16 residues. Germline lookup yields CDR1 LGHDT and CDR2 YNNKEL (reference sequence). CDR3 region: CASSQDSGTPGNTIYF. The DNA for the CDR3 is TGTGCCAGCAGCCAGGATTCCGGGACGCCTGGAAACACCATATATTTT. Full variable domain (missing parts from reference TRBV3-1 and TRBJ1-3): DTAVSQTPKYLVTQMGNDKSIKCEQNLGHDTMYWYKQDSKKFLKIMFSYNNKELIINETVPNRFSPKSPDKAHLNLHINSLELGDSAVYFCASSQDSGTPGNTIYFGEGSWLTVV.

A few counts support this clonotype. The chain has TRBV20-1 and TRBJ2-3; D is perhaps TRBD1 (6 bases). Trimming took 0 bases from V and 2 from J, leaving 12 bases between them. The germline gives CDR1 DFQATT, CDR2 SNEGSKA (reference sequence). The CDR3 is made up of 15 amino acids. The CDR3 sequence is CSARDPGGVTDTQYF. The CDR3 DNA sequence: TGCAGTGCTAGAGATCCTGGGGGCGTCACAGATACGCAGTATTTT.

The gene calls are TRBV7-9 and TRBJ2-7; possible D gene TRBD2, 6 bases. V was shortened by 1 base and J by 3 bases, with 16 bases between the two germline ends. The CDR3 consists of 16 residues. Germline V gene lookup returns CDR1 SEHNR and CDR2 FQNEAQ (reference sequence). The CDR3 nucleotides read TGTGCCAGCAGCTTAGTTTCCAGCGGGTGGAACTACGAGCAGTACTTC. This gives the protein CASSLVSSGWNYEQYF. The full variable domain, its missing parts supplied by reference TRBV7-9 and TRBJ2-7, is DTGVSQNPRHKITKRGQNVTFRCDPISEHNRLYWYRQTLGQGPEFLTYFQNEAQLEKSRLLSDRFSAERPKGSFSTLEIQRTEQGDSAMYLCASSLVSSGWNYEQYFGPGTRLTVT.

The chain employs TRBV6-1 and TRBJ1-6, with 7 positions matching TRBD1. Germline CDR1 reads MNHNS; CDR2 reads SASEGT. The CDR3 loop spans 14 amino acids. Unmatched junction bases numbered 4, after V lost 7 bases and J lost 4 bases. The CDR3 here is CASTRQGYNSPLHF. DNA for the CDR3: TGTGCCAGCACACGACAGGGTTATAATTCACCCCTCCACTTT.

This clonotype was detected only a few times. The chain employs TRBV7-2 and TRBJ1-2, with D possibly TRBD1 on 6 matching bases. In germline, CDR1 is SGHTA, CDR2 FQGNSA. The CDR3 is 13 residues long. The germline V and J ends were trimmed by 4 bases and 6 bases, with 12 bases remaining between them. CDR3 DNA: TGTGCCAGCAGCTACAGGGAGAGGGATGGCTACACCTTC. It translates to CASSYRERDGYTF.

The sample holds many counts of this clonotype. The chain recombines TRBV6-5 with TRBJ2-5; D possibly corresponds to TRBD1 (6 bases). V lost 0 bases and J 5 bases, leaving 13 bases between the germline ends. The CDR3 is made up of 15 amino acids. Germline values: CDR1 MNHEY, CDR2 SVGAGI. In DNA form, the CDR3 reads TGTGCCAGCAGTTACTCGATGGACAGAGGGGAGACCCAGTACTTC. Protein sequence: CASSYSMDRGETQYF.

V is TRBV6-9 and J is TRBJ2-1; D might be TRBD2 (6 bases). This CDR3 spans 16 amino acids. Germline CDR1 is MNHGY and CDR2 is SVAAGI. V lost 3 bases, J lost 0 bases, and 12 bases lay in between. The CDR3 protein is CASSYGRGSSYNEQFF. The CDR3 nucleotides are TGTGCCAGCAGTTACGGGCGGGGAAGCTCCTACAATGAGCAGTTCTTC.

This clonotype was seen many times. V and J are TRBV6-2 or TRBV6-3 and TRBJ1-1, with TRBD1 matching 10 bases. The CDR3 extends over 15 amino acids. Germline lookup yields CDR1 MNHEY and CDR2 SVGEGT. J gave up 5 bases and V 2 bases, and 5 bases lay outside the gene matches. This chain's CDR3 is CASSYLGQGSTEAFF. For the CDR3, the DNA is TGTGCCAGCAGTTACCTGGGACAGGGGTCGACTGAAGCTTTCTTT.

This clonotype has at least ten counts. The chain combines TRBV12-3 or TRBV12-4 with TRBJ2-3, with unresolved D. The CDR3 consists of 17 residues. V was clipped by 1 base and J by 2 bases, with 16 bases between them. CDR3 sequence: CASSLVFGHDTTDTQYF. Written as DNA, the CDR3 is TGTGCCAGCAGTTTAGTGTTTGGGCACGACACCACAGATACGCAGTATTTT.

The sample holds many counts of this clonotype. The chain has TRBV11-2 and TRBJ2-3, with 8 bases matching TRBD1. V lost 5 bases to trimming and J lost 3 bases; unmatched junction nucleotides: 4. The V gene's germline CDR1 is SGHAT and CDR2 FQNNGV. This CDR3 comprises 14 residues. CDR3 region: CASSQQGATDTQYF. The CDR3 DNA reads as TGTGCCAGCAGCCAGCAGGGGGCGACAGATACGCAGTATTTT.

This clonotype was observed a handful of times. The chain joins TRBV4-3 to TRBJ1-2; 11 bases align to TRBD1. Looked up from germline, CDR1 is LGHNA and CDR2 is YSLEER. With 1 base clipped from V and 3 bases from J, the junction kept 1 base outside the gene matches. CDR3 size: 15 residues. This CDR3 is CASSQGTGGDYGYTF. The CDR3 bases are TGCGCCAGCAGCCAAGGGACAGGGGGCGACTATGGCTACACCTTC.

This clonotype was counted ten times or more. The J gene is TRBJ2-1, the V gene TRBV20-1; no clear D. CDR3 length: 16 amino acids. Germline assignment: CDR1 DFQATT and CDR2 SNEGSKA (reference sequence). V lost 0 bases to trimming and J lost 6 bases, with 18 bases between them. The CDR3 spells CSARDPGSPTGNEQFF. CDR3 nucleotide sequence: TGCAGTGCTAGAGACCCTGGCTCGCCGACGGGCAATGAGCAGTTCTTC.

This clonotype appeared many times. The V gene is TRBV28, the J gene TRBJ1-2; D might be TRBD1 (5 bases). CDR1 MDHEN and CDR2 SYDVKM come from the germline V gene. The CDR3 spans 14 residues. V was trimmed by 6 bases and J by 3 bases, leaving 14 bases between them. Here the CDR3 DNA reads TGTGCCAGCAGCTTCGGGGCAGGCCACTATGGCTACACCTTC. Residues: CASSFGAGHYGYTF.

This clonotype was found many times. V usage is TRBV29-1 and J usage is TRBJ2-6; D is undetermined. Trimming took off 6 bases at V and 0 bases at J, with 15 bases between the two ends. CDR1 and CDR2 (germline): SQVTM, ANQGSEA. The length of the CDR3 is 16 residues. CDR3 nucleotides: TGCAGCGTCGCTGAGTACGCAAGCTCTGGGGCCAACGTCCTGACTTTC. This sequence encodes CSVAEYASSGANVLTF.

The sample holds many counts of this clonotype. V gene TRBV12-3 or TRBV12-4 combines with J gene TRBJ2-1, with D perhaps TRBD1 or TRBD2 (5 bases each). This CDR3 comprises 13 residues. Trimming pared 5 bases from V and 5 bases from J, leaving 10 bases between. The CDR3 here is CASSPQGDNEQFF. DNA for the CDR3: TGTGCCAGCAGTCCCCAGGGAGACAATGAGCAGTTCTTC.

This chain's CDR3 is CASSIRDRGWGTEAFF. CDR3 nucleotide sequence: TGTGCCAGCAGTATCCGGGACAGGGGTTGGGGTACTGAAGCTTTCTTT. This chain connects TRBV6-1 to TRBJ1-1; 10 nucleotides match TRBD1. The CDR3 sequence is 16 residues long. In germline, CDR1 is MNHNS, CDR2 SASEGT. Unmatched junction bases numbered 11, after V lost 5 bases and J lost 5 bases.

This clonotype was recorded many times. The chain combines TRBV11-2 with TRBJ2-6; 11 bases match TRBD1. With V trimmed by 3 bases and J by 2 bases, 0 bases remained unmatched. The CDR3 extends over 16 amino acids. Germline V gene sequence: CDR1 SGHAT, CDR2 FQNNGV. This chain's CDR3 is CASSLGQGAGANVLTF. CDR3 nucleotides: TGTGCCAGCAGCTTGGGACAGGGGGCTGGGGCCAACGTCCTGACTTTC.

As to this clonotype: A much larger clone is a single base away; this may be a read error. The V gene is TRBV11-1, the J gene TRBJ2-3; 9 bases match TRBD1. Looked up from germline, CDR1 is SGHAT and CDR2 is FQDESV (reference sequence). The CDR3 contains 14 residues. CDR3 coding DNA: TGTGCCGGCAGCCGCACAGGGGGCGGGGATACGCAGTATTTT. This encodes CAGSRTGGGDTQYF.

This sequence joins TRBV11-2 and TRBJ1-1, with 7 bases matching TRBD1. The V gene end was trimmed by 3 bases and the J gene end by 8 bases; junction bases not matched to a gene: 9. The CDR3 is made up of 14 amino acids. The germline V gene has CDR1 SGHAT and CDR2 FQNNGV. The DNA of the CDR3 is TGTGCCAGCAGCTTGTCTTCCGGGACAGACGAAGCTTTCTTT. Protein product: CASSLSSGTDEAFF.

Points on this clonotype: Possible read error: a much larger clone is one base away. The chain employs TRBV30 and TRBJ2-7; either TRBD1 or TRBD2 may supply D (6 bases each). Per germline, CDR1 GTSNPN and CDR2 SVGIG (reference sequence). There are 14 residues in the CDR3. V was pared by 3 bases and J by 3 bases, with 15 bases between. CDR3 in DNA: TGTGCCTGGAGGCCTATAGCGGACAGCTACGAGCAGTACTTC. It specifies CAWRPIADSYEQYF.

In its sample, this clonotype was seen a few times. A read error may explain this, as a much larger clone is one base away. The rearrangement uses TRBV18 and TRBJ2-7; D possibly corresponds to TRBD2 (5 bases). This CDR3 is 14 amino acids long. The V and J ends lost 3 bases and 2 bases respectively, with 11 bases between them. CDR1 is KGHSH, CDR2 LQKENI, per germline. CDR3 region: CASSPDLATYEQYF. CDR3 nucleotides: TGTGCCAGCTCACCGGACCTAGCTACCTACGAGCAGTACTTC.

Ten or more counts support this clonotype. This rearrangement joins TRBV29-1 to TRBJ2-1; TRBD2 is a possible D gene (6 bases). Germline loops: CDR1 SQVTM, CDR2 ANQGSEA. The CDR3 length is 13 residues. Trimming removed 7 bases at V and 3 bases at J, with 13 bases between. In nucleotides, the CDR3 is TGCAGCGGCGCGGGACCCGACTACAATGAGCAGTTCTTC. It codes for CSGAGPDYNEQFF.

The chain links TRBV11-1 to TRBJ2-5; 9 bases are a match to TRBD1. Germline lookup yields CDR1 SGHAT and CDR2 FQDESV (reference sequence). V lost 11 bases and J lost 5; bases outside the gene matches: 9. The length of the CDR3 is 13 residues. DNA for the CDR3: TGTGCCTGGAACAGGGGGCGCGGGGAGACCCAGTACTTC. This encodes CAWNRGRGETQYF.

The genes are TRBV7-9 and TRBJ2-5; D gene uncertain. V dropped 5 bases and J dropped 9 bases, with 13 bases sitting between them. The V gene's germline CDR1 is SEHNR and CDR2 FQNEAQ (reference sequence). This CDR3 region has 12 residues. The CDR3 loop reads CASSRRVDPQYF. The CDR3 DNA is TGTGCCAGCAGCCGACGAGTAGATCCCCAGTACTTC.